Each of the 17 T cell receptor beta chains below was sequenced from the same sample in a study of blood T cell repertoires in COVID-19. The assay was immunoSEQ multiplex PCR, and TCRdb's table has in-frame clones only and misses some. The repertoire holds approximately 110,000 clones, with about 76% as singletons. Input material: peripheral blood. The receptors shown here come from a woman in her 70s with acute or convalescent COVID-19.

V and J are TRBV18 and TRBJ1-2, with D perhaps matching TRBD1 (5 bases). The CDR3 length is 17 residues. V was shortened by 3 bases and J by 8 bases, with 25 bases between the two germline ends. Germline-derived CDR1 and CDR2 are KGHSH and LQKENI. CDR3 bases: TGTGCCAGCTCACCGTTTAGAGGCAGGGACTTACCCGCCGGCTACACCTTC. It encodes CASSPFRGRDLPAGYTF. Using reference TRBV18 and TRBJ1-2 for the parts outside the CDR3, the full variable domain is NAGVMQNPRHLVRRRGQEARLRCSPMKGHSHVYWYRQLPEEGLKFMVYLQKENIIDESGMPKERFSAEFPKEGPSILRIQQVVRGDSAAYFCASSPFRGRDLPAGYTFGSGTRLTVV.

Regarding this clone: Just one base apart from a much larger clone, this may be a read error. V and J are TRBV5-1 and TRBJ2-7; 8 nucleotides match TRBD2. The CDR3 consists of 16 residues. CDR1 is SGHRS, CDR2 YFSETQ, per germline. The DNA for the CDR3 is TGCCCCAGCTTGCGCCGTCGGGTGGGCCGGGGGGGGGAGCAGTACTTC. Translating gives CPSLRRRVGRGGEQYF.

This clone was seen a handful of times. The gene calls are TRBV6-5 and TRBJ1-5, with D hard to call. V was pared by 8 bases and J by 3 bases, with 11 bases between. CDR3 size: 13 residues. Germline CDR1 MNHEY, CDR2 SVGAGI. DNA for the CDR3: TGTGCCAGCGGAGACCGCGTCAATCAGCCCCAGCATTTT. This encodes CASGDRVNQPQHF.

The gene calls are TRBV5-1 and TRBJ1-1; D is unresolved. The CDR3 is 15 amino acids. The V gene lost 0 bases and the J gene lost 1 base, with 10 bases spanning the gap. CDR1 SGHRS and CDR2 YFSETQ come from the germline V gene. The CDR3: CASSLAPNGNTEAFF. The CDR3 DNA sequence: TGCGCCAGCAGCTTGGCTCCGAACGGGAACACTGAAGCTTTCTTT.

This clone was recorded only once. The genes are TRBV6-5 and TRBJ1-2, with D unresolved. Deletions cut 5 bases from V and 0 bases from J, with 10 bases between. Germline CDR1 is MNHEY and CDR2 is SVGAGI. The CDR3 covers 14 residues. DNA of the CDR3: TGTGCCAGCAGTCCGAAGCCAACTAACTATGGCTACACCTTC. Residues: CASSPKPTNYGYTF.

This chain uses TRBV27 with TRBJ1-1; possible D gene TRBD1, 6 bases. Looked up from germline, CDR1 is MNHEY and CDR2 is SMNVEV (reference sequence). CDR3 length equals 16 residues. The V and J ends lost 5 bases and 3 bases respectively, with 19 bases between them. The CDR3 region is CASSPSAGGAYTEAFF. The CDR3 DNA is TGTGCCAGCAGTCCCTCAGCGGGGGGGGCGTACACTGAAGCTTTCTTT.

This chain links TRBV19 with TRBJ2-2; 7 bases are shared with TRBD2. V lost 3 bases and J lost 6; bases outside the gene matches: 10. Germline V gene sequence: CDR1 LNHDA, CDR2 SQIVND (reference sequence). This CDR3 spans 16 amino acids. CDR3 DNA: TGTGCCAGTAGTATTTGGGGGGGACGAGGTCCCGGGGAGCTGTTTTTT. Translating it yields CASSIWGGRGPGELFF.

This clone has more than one count but fewer than ten. The rearrangement joins TRBV3-1 (or the pseudogene TRBV3-2) to TRBJ1-1, with D possibly matching TRBD1 (6 bases). The CDR3 runs to 15 residues. Germline CDR1 LGHDT, CDR2 YNNKEL (reference sequence). Trimming shortened V by 4 bases and J by 1 base, and 13 bases separated the two germline ends. For the CDR3, the DNA is TGTGCCAGCAGCCCCCCGGGGGGACAGAACACTGAAGCTTTCTTT. It codes for CASSPPGGQNTEAFF.

This chain connects TRBV6-2 or TRBV6-3 to TRBJ1-2, with 7 bases identical to TRBD1. The CDR3 is 16 amino acids. Per germline, CDR1 MNHEY and CDR2 SVGEGT. The junction had 13 bases not matched to a gene; V was cut back by 2 bases and J by 7 bases. CDR3 sequence: CASSYEVVRGPGGYTF. In nucleotides, the CDR3 is TGTGCCAGCAGTTACGAGGTGGTAAGGGGGCCCGGTGGCTACACCTTC.

V usage is TRBV5-4 and J usage is TRBJ2-3; 11 nucleotides agree with TRBD2. Germline V gene lookup returns CDR1 SGHNT and CDR2 YYREEE (reference sequence). The V segment lost 4 bases and the J segment 2 bases; nucleotides outside the gene matches: 6. The CDR3 contains 16 residues. The CDR3 nucleotides read TGTGCCAGCAGCCTCACTAGCGGGGGACCCACAGATACGCAGTATTTT. It translates to CASSLTSGGPTDTQYF.

This chain connects TRBV20-1 to TRBJ1-2; 8 nucleotides match TRBD1. The ends lost 3 bases at V and 4 bases at J; junction bases unmatched: 10. CDR3 length: 15 amino acids. CDR1 is DFQATT, CDR2 SNEGSKA, per germline (reference sequence). Written as DNA, the CDR3 is TGCAGTGCTAGTGGGCAGGGGGCCGAGGGCTATGGCTACACCTTC. This codes for CSASGQGAEGYGYTF.

This clone has just a few counts. The genes are TRBV5-1 and TRBJ1-1; D uncertain. There are 14 residues in the CDR3. V lost 6 bases and J 2 bases, leaving 14 bases between the germline ends. CDR1 and CDR2 from the germline V gene are SGHRS and YFSETQ. CDR3 amino acids: CASKSAGFNTEAFF. The CDR3 DNA reads TGCGCCAGCAAGTCGGCGGGATTCAACACTGAAGCTTTCTTT.

The CDR3 loop reads CASSRNQDTNQPQHF. Here the CDR3 DNA reads TGCGCCAGCAGCCGAAACCAGGACACTAATCAGCCCCAGCATTTT. V is TRBV4-1 and J is TRBJ1-5; possibly TRBD1 for D (5 bases). The CDR3 contains 15 residues. The V end was cut by 4 bases, the J end by 4 bases, with 14 bases between. Germline V gives CDR1 MGHRA, CDR2 YSYEKL.

The V call is TRBV30, the J call TRBJ2-5, with a weak D call TRBD2 (7 bases). Trimming cost V 0 bases and J 5 bases, with 22 bases left between them. The CDR3 totals 17 residues. Per germline, CDR1 GTSNPN and CDR2 SVGIG (reference sequence). This CDR3 is CAWSVSDRGGAGETQYF. The CDR3 DNA sequence: TGTGCCTGGAGTGTATCTGATCGTGGGGGGGCTGGTGAGACCCAGTACTTC.

The chain has TRBV7-9 and TRBJ2-3; the D gene is possibly TRBD2 (7 bases). The germline V gene encodes CDR1 SEHNR and CDR2 FQNEAQ (reference sequence). Trimming cost V 4 bases and J 4 bases, with 18 bases left between them. This CDR3 comprises 16 residues. CDR3 coding DNA: TGTGCCAGCAGCTCTCGTCCGGGGGGCGGGGCAGATACGCAGTATTTT. Protein: CASSSRPGGGADTQYF.

The chain links TRBV29-1 to TRBJ2-7; 14 nucleotides agree with TRBD2. V gave up 3 bases and J gave up 4 bases; unmatched junction bases: 2. The CDR3 consists of 14 residues. Germline assignment: CDR1 SQVTM and CDR2 ANQGSEA. CDR3 bases: TGCAGCGTTGAGGGACTAGCGGGGGCGTACGAGCAGTACTTC. It codes for CSVEGLAGAYEQYF.

This clone was seen once. This sequence joins TRBV10-1 and TRBJ2-3; TRBD2 aligns across 12 bases. Germline CDR1 WNHNN, CDR2 SYGVQD (reference sequence). V shed 6 bases, J shed 6 bases, and the junction held 10 bases outside the gene matches. This CDR3 has 16 amino acids. CDR3 nucleotides: TGCGCCAGCAGCGGGACTAGCGGGCGAGAGTTGGATACGCAGTATTTT. Encoded protein: CASSGTSGRELDTQYF.